These 2 T cell receptor beta chains share one sample of origin, sequenced in a study of shared clonotypes between healthy human individuals. Measured with immunoSEQ multiplex PCR; TCRdb has only the in-frame clones, and not every one. This repertoire shows about 1,500,000 clones, around 97% found once; its top ten account for roughly 1.1%. Sample: naive CD4+ T cells sorted from blood. Subset reported: CD45RA+ positively selected. All receptors derive from a man aged 25 to 40 in good health.

This chain links TRBV28 with TRBJ2-7; 8 bases align to TRBD2. The CDR3 sequence is 15 residues long. The ends lost 8 bases at V and 2 bases at J; junction bases unmatched: 11. Per the germline V gene, CDR1 is MDHEN and CDR2 is SYDVKM. CDR3 DNA: TGTGCCAGCCAACCTGGCGGGAGGCTGACCTACGAGCAGTACTTC. Its protein product is CASQPGGRLTYEQYF.

This chain links TRBV29-1 with TRBJ2-1; 8 nucleotides agree with TRBD2. V shed 3 bases, J shed 2 bases, and the junction held 15 bases outside the gene matches. Germline V gene lookup returns CDR1 SQVTM and CDR2 ANQGSEA. The CDR3 totals 18 residues. This chain's CDR3 is CSVEALGSGGGTYNEQFF. CDR3 coding DNA: TGCAGCGTTGAGGCCTTGGGGAGCGGGGGAGGAACCTACAATGAGCAGTTCTTC.